Shown below are 9 T cell receptor beta chains from a single sample sequenced in a study of spatial heterogeneity in lung cancer. Regarding time point: sample taken at primary tumor resection. TCRdb independently ran MiXCR on the 5' RACE reads; one entry per CDR3 protein. The sample records more than 4,000 distinct CDR3 sequences, about 3% being singletons. This sample comprised normal lung tissue next to the tumor, obtained at surgery. These receptors were taken from a male donor with early-stage non-small cell lung cancer.

Many counts were recorded for this clonotype. This chain connects TRBV20-1 to TRBJ2-5; 12 bases map to TRBD2. Germline trimming cut 2 bases from V and 3 bases from J; bases unmatched to any gene: 1. The CDR3 contains 14 residues. The V gene's germline CDR1 is DFQATT and CDR2 SNEGSKA (reference sequence). The CDR3 DNA follows: TGCAGTGCTAGATCTAGCGGGGGGGAAGAGACCCAGTACTTC. This gives the protein CSARSSGGEETQYF.

This clonotype showed up many times. The chain is built from TRBV2 and TRBJ1-1; D is undetermined. The CDR3 has 13 amino acids. CDR1 is SNHLY and CDR2 is FYNNEI in the germline V gene. V was shortened by 8 bases and J by 2 bases, with 12 bases between the two germline ends. The DNA of the CDR3 is TGTGCCAGCGAATCCCGGCGAAACACTGAAGCTTTCTTT. Its translation: CASESRRNTEAFF. The variable domain in full, with the rest retrieved from reference TRBV2 and TRBJ1-1, is EPEVTQTPSHQVTQMGQEVILRCVPISNHLYFYWYRQILGQKVEFLVSFYNNEISEKSEIFDDQFSVERPDGSNFTLKIRSTKLEDSAMYFCASESRRNTEAFFGQGTRLTVV.

By frequency in the sample, this clonotype is medium-sized. V usage is TRBV20-1 and J usage is TRBJ2-7, with 8 nucleotides matching TRBD2. The length of the CDR3 is 16 residues. Germline V lookup: CDR1 DFQATT, CDR2 SNEGSKA (reference sequence). Trimming at V came to 0 bases and at J to 1 base, leaving 8 bases not matched to a gene. In DNA form, the CDR3 reads TGCAGTGCTAGAGATTGGGTGAGCGGGGGATCCTACGAGCAGTACTTC. Its protein is CSARDWVSGGSYEQYF.

This clonotype ranks as medium-sized. The V gene is TRBV7-8, the J gene TRBJ1-1; D is unclear. The germline V gene encodes CDR1 SGHVS and CDR2 FQNEAQ. V lost 3 bases and J lost 2, with 10 bases in between. The CDR3 runs 14 residues. CDR3 in DNA: TGTGCCAGCAGCTTTGAGTTTCCAAACACTGAAGCTTTCTTT. Translating it yields CASSFEFPNTEAFF.

By proportion, this clonotype is medium-sized. This sequence joins TRBV7-9 and TRBJ2-7; 10 bases line up with TRBD2. V trimming: 4 bases; J trimming: 6 bases; junction bases outside the gene matches: 6. The CDR3 is 14 amino acids. Germline V gene sequence: CDR1 SEHNR, CDR2 FQNEAQ (reference sequence). CDR3 loop: CASSSGLAEGEQYF. CDR3 in DNA: TGTGCCAGCAGCTCTGGACTAGCGGAGGGCGAGCAGTACTTC.

This clonotype was counted many times. The chain recombines TRBV14 with TRBJ2-5; maybe TRBD1 (6 bases). Germline V gene lookup returns CDR1 SGHDN and CDR2 FVKESK. The CDR3 sequence is 14 residues long. Trimming stripped 3 bases from V and 5 bases from J, with 13 bases between. DNA for the CDR3: TGTGCCAGCAGCCAGGGGGCGCGCTCCGAGACCCAGTACTTC. It specifies CASSQGARSETQYF.

Relative to its sample, this clonotype is medium-sized. The gene calls are TRBV11-2 and TRBJ1-1; 7 bases match TRBD1. The J segment lost 6 bases and the V segment lost 0 bases, leaving 16 bases of the junction unmatched. From germline, CDR1 is SGHAT and CDR2 FQNNGV. The CDR3 has 18 residues. The CDR3, as DNA: TGTGCCAGCAGCTTAGATTTCAGGGGGTCCGCCCCCCGACCTGAAGCTTTCTTT. This sequence encodes CASSLDFRGSAPRPEAFF.

The chain uses TRBV5-1 and TRBJ2-1; 8 nucleotides agree with TRBD2. In germline, CDR1 is SGHRS, CDR2 YFSETQ. With V trimmed by 5 bases and J by 2 bases, 3 bases remained unmatched. The CDR3 sequence is 14 residues long. The CDR3 DNA reads as TGCGCCAGCAGTAGCGGGGAAACCTACAATGAGCAGTTCTTC. It specifies CASSSGETYNEQFF.

This clonotype is labeled medium-sized (0.01 to 0.1%). The chain has TRBV7-8 and TRBJ2-2; 7 positions match TRBD2. The CDR3 has 16 residues. Germline V gives CDR1 SGHVS, CDR2 FQNEAQ. J was trimmed by 4 bases and V by 5 bases; bases with no gene match: 10. The CDR3 protein is CASSLNSGVTTGELFF. CDR3 nucleotides: TGTGCCAGCAGCCTCAACAGCGGGGTTACCACCGGGGAGCTGTTTTTT.